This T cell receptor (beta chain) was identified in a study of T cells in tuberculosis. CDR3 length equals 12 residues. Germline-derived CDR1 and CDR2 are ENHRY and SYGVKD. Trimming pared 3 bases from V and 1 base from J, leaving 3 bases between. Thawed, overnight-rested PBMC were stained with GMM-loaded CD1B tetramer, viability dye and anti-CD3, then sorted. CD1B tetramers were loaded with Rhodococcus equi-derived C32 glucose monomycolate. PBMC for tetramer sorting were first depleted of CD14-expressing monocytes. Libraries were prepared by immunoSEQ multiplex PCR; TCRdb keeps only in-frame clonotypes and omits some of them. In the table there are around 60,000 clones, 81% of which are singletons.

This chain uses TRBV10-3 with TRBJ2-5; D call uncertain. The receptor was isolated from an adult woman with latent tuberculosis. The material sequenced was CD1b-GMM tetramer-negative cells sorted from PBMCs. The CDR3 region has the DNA TGTGCCATCAGTGACCGCCAAGAGACCCAGTACTTC. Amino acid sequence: CAISDRQETQYF.